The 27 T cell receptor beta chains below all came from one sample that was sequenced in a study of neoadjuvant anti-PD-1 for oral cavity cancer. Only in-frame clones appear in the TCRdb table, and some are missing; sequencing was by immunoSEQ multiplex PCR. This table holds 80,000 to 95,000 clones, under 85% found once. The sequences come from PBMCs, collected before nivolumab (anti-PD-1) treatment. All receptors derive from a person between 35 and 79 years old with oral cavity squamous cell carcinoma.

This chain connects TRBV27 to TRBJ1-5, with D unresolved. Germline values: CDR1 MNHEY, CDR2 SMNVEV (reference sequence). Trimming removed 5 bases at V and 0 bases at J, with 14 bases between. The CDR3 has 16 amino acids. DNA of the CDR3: TGTGCCAGCAGTCCCCTCGGACTGAATAGCAATCAGCCCCAGCATTTT. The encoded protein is CASSPLGLNSNQPQHF.

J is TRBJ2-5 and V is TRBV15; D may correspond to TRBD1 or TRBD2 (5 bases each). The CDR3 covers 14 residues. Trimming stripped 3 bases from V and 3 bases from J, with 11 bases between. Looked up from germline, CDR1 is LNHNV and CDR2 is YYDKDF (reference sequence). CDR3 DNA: TGTGCCACCAGCAGGAGGGGTCAAGAAGAGACCCAGTACTTC. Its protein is CATSRRGQEETQYF.

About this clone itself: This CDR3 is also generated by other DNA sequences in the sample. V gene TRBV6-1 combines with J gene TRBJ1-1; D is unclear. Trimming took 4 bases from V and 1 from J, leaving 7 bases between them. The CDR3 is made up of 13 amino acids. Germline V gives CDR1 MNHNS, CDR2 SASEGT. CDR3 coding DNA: TGTGCCAGCAGTGTGTCACAGAACACTGAAGCTTTCTTT. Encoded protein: CASSVSQNTEAFF.

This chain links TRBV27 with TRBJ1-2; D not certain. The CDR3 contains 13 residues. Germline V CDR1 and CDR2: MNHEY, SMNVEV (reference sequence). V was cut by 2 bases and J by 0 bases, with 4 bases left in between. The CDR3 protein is CASSLSSNYGYTF. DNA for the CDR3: TGTGCCAGCAGTTTAAGCTCTAACTATGGCTACACCTTC.

CDR3 residues: CASSLGTGSPYEQYF. The CDR3 DNA is TGTGCCAGTAGTCTAGGGACAGGGAGTCCCTACGAGCAGTACTTC. The chain couples TRBV19 to TRBJ2-7; 9 nucleotides align to TRBD1. Germline CDR1 is LNHDA and CDR2 is SQIVND (reference sequence). The CDR3 consists of 15 residues. Unmatched junction bases numbered 7, after V lost 5 bases and J lost 2 bases. Full variable domain (missing parts from reference TRBV19 and TRBJ2-7): DGGITQSPKYLFRKEGQNVTLSCEQNLNHDAMYWYRQDPGQGLRLIYYSQIVNDFQKGDIAEGYSVSREKKESFPLTVTSAQKNPTAFYLCASSLGTGSPYEQYFGPGTRLTVT.

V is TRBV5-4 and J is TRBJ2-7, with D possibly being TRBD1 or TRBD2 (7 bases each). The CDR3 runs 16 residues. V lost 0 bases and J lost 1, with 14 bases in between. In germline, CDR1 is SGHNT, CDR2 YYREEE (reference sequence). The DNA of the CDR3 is TGTGCCAGCAGCTTGGCCGCAGGGGGGGTATCCTACGAGCAGTACTTC. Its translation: CASSLAAGGVSYEQYF.

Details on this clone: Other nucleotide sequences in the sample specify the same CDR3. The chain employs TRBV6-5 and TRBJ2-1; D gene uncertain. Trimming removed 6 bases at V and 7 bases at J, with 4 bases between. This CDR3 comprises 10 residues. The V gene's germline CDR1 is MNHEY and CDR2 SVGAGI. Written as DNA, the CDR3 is TGTGCCAGCAGGGGGAATGAGCAGTTCTTC. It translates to CASRGNEQFF.

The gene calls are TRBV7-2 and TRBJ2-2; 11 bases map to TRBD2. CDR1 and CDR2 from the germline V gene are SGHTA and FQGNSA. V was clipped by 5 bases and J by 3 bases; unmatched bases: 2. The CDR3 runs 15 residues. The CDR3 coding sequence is TGTGCCAGCAGCCTTAGCGGGAGGGACACCGGGGAGCTGTTTTTT. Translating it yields CASSLSGRDTGELFF.

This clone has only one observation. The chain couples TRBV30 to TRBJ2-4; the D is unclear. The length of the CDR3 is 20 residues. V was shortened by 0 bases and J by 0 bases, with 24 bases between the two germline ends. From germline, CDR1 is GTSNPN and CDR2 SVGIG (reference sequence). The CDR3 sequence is CAWSVARLKGSILAKNIQYF. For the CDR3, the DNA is TGTGCCTGGAGTGTAGCGAGGTTGAAGGGCAGTATTCTAGCCAAAAACATTCAGTACTTC.

The CDR3 protein is CASSEQGGIANEKLFF. CDR3 nucleotide sequence: TGTGCCAGCAGTGAACAGGGGGGAATAGCTAATGAAAAACTGTTTTTT. The J gene is TRBJ1-4, the V gene TRBV2; 7 positions agree with TRBD1. The CDR3 covers 16 residues. The V and J ends lost 2 bases and 3 bases, in that order; junction bases with no gene match: 6. From germline, CDR1 is SNHLY and CDR2 FYNNEI.

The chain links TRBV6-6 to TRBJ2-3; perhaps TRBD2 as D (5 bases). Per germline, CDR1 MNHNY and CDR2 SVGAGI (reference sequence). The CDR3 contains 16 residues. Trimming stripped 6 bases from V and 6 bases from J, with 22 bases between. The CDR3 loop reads CASRPSGPGFSDTQYF. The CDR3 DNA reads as TGTGCCAGCAGGCCCAGCGGACCGGGGTTTTCGGATACGCAGTATTTT.

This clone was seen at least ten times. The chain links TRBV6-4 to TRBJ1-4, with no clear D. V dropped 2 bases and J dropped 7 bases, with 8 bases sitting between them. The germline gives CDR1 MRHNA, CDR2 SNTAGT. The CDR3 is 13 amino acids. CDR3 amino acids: CASSDRDLEKLFF. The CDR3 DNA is TGTGCCAGCAGTGACAGGGATCTTGAAAAACTGTTTTTT.

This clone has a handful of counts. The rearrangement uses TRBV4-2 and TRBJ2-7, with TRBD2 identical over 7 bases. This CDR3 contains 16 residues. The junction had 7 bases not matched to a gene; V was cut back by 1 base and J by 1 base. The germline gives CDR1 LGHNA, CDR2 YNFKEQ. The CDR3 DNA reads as TGTGCCAGCAGCCAAGCCGGACTAGTGGGGTCCTACGAGCAGTACTTC. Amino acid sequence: CASSQAGLVGSYEQYF.

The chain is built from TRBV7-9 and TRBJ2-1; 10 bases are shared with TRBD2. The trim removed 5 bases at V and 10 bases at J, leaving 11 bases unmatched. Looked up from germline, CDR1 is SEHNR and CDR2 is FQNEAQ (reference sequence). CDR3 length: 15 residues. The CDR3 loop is CASSPIAGGSIEQFF. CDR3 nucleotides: TGTGCCAGCAGCCCTATAGCGGGGGGCAGTATAGAGCAGTTCTTC.

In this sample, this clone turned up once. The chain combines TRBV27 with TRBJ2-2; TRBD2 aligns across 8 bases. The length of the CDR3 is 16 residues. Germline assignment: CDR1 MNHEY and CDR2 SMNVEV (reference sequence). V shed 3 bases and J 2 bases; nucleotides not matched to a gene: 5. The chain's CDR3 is CASSFSGMVNTGELFF. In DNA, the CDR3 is TGTGCCAGCAGTTTTAGCGGGATGGTTAACACCGGGGAGCTGTTTTTT.

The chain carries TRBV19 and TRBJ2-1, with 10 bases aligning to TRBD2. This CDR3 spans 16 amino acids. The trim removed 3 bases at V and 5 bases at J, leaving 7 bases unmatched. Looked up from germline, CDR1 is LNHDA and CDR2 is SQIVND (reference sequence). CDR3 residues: CASSIKALAGNNEQFF. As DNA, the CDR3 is TGTGCCAGTAGTATTAAGGCACTAGCGGGGAACAATGAGCAGTTCTTC.

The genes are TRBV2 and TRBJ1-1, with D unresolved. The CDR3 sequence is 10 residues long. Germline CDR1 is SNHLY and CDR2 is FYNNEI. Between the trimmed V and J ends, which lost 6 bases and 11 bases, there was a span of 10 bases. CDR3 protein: CASRTGWAFF. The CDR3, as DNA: TGTGCCAGCAGAACTGGGTGGGCTTTCTTT. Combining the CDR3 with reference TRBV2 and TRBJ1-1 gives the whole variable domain EPEVTQTPSHQVTQMGQEVILRCVPISNHLYFYWYRQILGQKVEFLVSFYNNEISEKSEIFDDQFSVERPDGSNFTLKIRSTKLEDSAMYFCASRTGWAFFGQGTRLTVV.

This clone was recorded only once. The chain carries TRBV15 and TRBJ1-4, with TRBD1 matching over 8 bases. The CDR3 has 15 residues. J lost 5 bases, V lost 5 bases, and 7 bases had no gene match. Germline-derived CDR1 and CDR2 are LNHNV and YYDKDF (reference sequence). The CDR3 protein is CATSSRTGPNEKLFF. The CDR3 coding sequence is TGTGCCACCAGCTCCCGGACAGGGCCAAATGAAAAACTGTTTTTT.

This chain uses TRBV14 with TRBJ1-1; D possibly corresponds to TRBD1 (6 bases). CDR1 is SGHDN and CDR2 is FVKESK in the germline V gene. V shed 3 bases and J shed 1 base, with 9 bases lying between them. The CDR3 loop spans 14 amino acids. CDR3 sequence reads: CASSHRTENTEAFF. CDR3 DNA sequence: TGTGCCAGCAGCCACCGGACAGAGAACACTGAAGCTTTCTTT.

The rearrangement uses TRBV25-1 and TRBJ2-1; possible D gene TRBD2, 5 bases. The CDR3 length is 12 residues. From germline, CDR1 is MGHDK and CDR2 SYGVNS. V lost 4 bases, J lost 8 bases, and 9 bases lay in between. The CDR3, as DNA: TGTGCCAGCAGTGTTAGCGAAGATGAGCAGTTCTTC. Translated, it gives CASSVSEDEQFF.

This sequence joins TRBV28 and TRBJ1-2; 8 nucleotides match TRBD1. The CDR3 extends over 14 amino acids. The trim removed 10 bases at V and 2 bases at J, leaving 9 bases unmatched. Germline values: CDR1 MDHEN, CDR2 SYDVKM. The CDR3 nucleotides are TGTGCCACCCTCGGGCAGGGGGCAAACTATGGCTACACCTTC. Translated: CATLGQGANYGYTF.

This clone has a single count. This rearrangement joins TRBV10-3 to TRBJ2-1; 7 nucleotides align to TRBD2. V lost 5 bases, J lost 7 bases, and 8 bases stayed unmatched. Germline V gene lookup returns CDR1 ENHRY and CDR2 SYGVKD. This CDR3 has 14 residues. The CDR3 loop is CAISLSSGINEQFF. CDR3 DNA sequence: TGTGCCATCAGTCTCTCCAGCGGGATTAATGAGCAGTTCTTC.

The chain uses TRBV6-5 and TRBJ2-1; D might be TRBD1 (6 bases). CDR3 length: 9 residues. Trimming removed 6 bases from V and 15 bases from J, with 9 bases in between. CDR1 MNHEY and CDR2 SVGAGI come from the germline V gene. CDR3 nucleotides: TGTGCCAGCAGAACAGGGCGGTTCTTC. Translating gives CASRTGRFF.

DNA for the CDR3: TGTGCCAGCAGTTTGTGGGACAGAGTTGAAAAACTGTTTTTT. It codes for CASSLWDRVEKLFF. The chain is built from TRBV28 and TRBJ1-4, with 7 positions matching TRBD1. CDR3 length: 14 amino acids. Germline loops: CDR1 MDHEN, CDR2 SYDVKM. Trimming took 3 bases from V and 7 from J; bases not matched to a gene: 5.

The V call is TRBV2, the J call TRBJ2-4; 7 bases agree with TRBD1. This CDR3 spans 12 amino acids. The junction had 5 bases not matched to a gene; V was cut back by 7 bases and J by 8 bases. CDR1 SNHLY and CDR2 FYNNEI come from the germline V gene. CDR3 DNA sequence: TGTGCCAGCATGACAGGGCTCGACATTCAGTACTTC. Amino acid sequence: CASMTGLDIQYF.

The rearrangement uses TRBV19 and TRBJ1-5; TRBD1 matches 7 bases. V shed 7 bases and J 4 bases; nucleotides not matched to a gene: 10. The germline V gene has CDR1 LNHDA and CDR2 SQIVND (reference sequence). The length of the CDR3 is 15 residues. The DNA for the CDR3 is TGTGCCAGTACCTTTGAGACAGGGCGAAATCAGCCCCAGCATTTT. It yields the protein CASTFETGRNQPQHF.

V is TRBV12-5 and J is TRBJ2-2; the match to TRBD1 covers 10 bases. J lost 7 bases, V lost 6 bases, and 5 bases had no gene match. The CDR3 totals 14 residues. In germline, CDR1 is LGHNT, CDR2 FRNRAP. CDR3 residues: CASGGTGEGGELFF. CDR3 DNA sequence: TGTGCTAGTGGCGGGACAGGGGAAGGCGGGGAGCTGTTTTTT.